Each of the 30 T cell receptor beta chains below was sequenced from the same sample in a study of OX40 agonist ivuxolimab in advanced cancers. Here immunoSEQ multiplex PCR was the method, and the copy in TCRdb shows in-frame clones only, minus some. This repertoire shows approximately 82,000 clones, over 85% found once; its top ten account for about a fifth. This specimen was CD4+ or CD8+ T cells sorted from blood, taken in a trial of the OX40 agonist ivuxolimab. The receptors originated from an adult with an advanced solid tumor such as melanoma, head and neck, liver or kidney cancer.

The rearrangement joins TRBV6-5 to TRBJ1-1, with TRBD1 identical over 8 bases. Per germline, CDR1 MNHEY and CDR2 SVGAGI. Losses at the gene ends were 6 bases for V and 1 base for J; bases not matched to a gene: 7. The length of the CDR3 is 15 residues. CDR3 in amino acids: CASRAGTGSNTEAFF. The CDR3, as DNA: TGTGCCAGCAGGGCCGGGACAGGATCGAACACTGAAGCTTTCTTT.

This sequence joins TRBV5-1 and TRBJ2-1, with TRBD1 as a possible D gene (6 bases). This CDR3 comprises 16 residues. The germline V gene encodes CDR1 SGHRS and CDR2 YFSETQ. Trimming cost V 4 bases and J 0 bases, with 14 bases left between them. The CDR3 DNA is TGCGCCAGCAGCCCGGACAGACCAGTCTCCTACAATGAGCAGTTCTTC. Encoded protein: CASSPDRPVSYNEQFF.

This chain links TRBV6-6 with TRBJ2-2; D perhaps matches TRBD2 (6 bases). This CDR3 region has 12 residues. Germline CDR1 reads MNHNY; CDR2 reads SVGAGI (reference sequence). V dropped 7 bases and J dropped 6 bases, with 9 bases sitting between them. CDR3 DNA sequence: TGTGCCAGCAAGGAGGGCCCCGGGGAGCTGTTTTTT. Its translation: CASKEGPGELFF.

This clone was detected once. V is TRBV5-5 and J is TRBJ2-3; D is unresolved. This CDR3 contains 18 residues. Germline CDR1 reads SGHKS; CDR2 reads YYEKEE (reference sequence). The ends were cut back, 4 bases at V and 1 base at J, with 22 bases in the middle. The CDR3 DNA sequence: TGTGCCAGCAGCCCCAAGTTGATGCGGTGGGTGGGCACAGATACGCAGTATTTT. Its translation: CASSPKLMRWVGTDTQYF. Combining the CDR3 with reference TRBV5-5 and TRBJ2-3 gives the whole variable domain DAGVTQSPTHLIKTRGQQVTLRCSPISGHKSVSWYQQVLGQGPQFIFQYYEKEERGRGNFPDRFSARQFPNYSSELNVNALLLGDSALYLCASSPKLMRWVGTDTQYFGPGTRLTVL.

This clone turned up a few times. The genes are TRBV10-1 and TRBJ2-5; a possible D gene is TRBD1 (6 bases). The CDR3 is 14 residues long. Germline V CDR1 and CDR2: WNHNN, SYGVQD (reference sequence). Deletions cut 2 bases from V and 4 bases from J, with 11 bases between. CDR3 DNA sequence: TGCGCCAGCAGTGAGGCAGGGGCTGGAGAGACCCAGTACTTC. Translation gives CASSEAGAGETQYF.

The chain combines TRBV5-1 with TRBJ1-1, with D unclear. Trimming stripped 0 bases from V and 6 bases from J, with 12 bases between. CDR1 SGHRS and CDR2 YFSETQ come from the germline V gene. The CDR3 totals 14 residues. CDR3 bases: TGCGCCAGCAGCTTGGTAATTGCGCAGCCTGAAGCTTTCTTT. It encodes CASSLVIAQPEAFF.

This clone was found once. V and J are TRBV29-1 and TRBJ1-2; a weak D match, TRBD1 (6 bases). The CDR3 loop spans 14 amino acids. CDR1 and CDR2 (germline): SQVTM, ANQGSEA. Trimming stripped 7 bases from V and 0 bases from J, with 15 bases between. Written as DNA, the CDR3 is TGCAGCGCCCCTGGGGGGGCAACTAACTATGGCTACACCTTC. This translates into CSAPGGATNYGYTF.

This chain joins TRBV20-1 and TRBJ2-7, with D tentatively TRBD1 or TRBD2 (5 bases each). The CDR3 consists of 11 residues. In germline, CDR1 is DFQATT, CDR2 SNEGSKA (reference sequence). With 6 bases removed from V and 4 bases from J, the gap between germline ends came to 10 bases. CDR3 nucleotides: TGCAGTGCGGAGTGGGGGTACGAGCAGTACTTC. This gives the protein CSAEWGYEQYF.

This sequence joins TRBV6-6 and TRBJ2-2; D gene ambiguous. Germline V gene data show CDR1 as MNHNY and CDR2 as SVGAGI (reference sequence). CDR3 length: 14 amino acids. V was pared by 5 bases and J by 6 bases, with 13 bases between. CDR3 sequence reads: CASSPAPFAGELFF. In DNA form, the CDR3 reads TGTGCCAGCAGTCCAGCCCCTTTTGCCGGGGAGCTGTTTTTT.

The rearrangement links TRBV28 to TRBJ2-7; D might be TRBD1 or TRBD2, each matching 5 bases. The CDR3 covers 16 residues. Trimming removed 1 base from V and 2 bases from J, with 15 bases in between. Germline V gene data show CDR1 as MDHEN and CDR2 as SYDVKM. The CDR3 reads CASSLLFGTGTYEQYF. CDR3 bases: TGTGCCAGCAGTTTATTATTCGGGACGGGAACCTACGAGCAGTACTTC.

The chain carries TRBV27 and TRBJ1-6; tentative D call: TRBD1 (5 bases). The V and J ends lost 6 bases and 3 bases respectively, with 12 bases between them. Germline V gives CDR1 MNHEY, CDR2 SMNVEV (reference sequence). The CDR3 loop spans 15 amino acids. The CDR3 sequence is CASRTGQIYNSPLHF. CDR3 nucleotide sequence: TGTGCCAGCAGAACGGGGCAGATCTATAATTCACCCCTCCACTTT.

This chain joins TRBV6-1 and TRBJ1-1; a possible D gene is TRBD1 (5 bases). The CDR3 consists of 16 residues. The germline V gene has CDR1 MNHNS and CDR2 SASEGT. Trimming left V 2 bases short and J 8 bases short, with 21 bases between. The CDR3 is CASSESGSGHPGEAFF. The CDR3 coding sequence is TGTGCCAGCAGTGAAAGTGGTAGTGGGCACCCAGGGGAAGCTTTCTTT.

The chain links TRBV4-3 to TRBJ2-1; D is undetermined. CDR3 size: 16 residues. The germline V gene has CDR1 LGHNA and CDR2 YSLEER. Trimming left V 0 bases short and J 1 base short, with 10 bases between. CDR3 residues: CASSQERVRSYNEQFF. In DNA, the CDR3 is TGCGCCAGCAGCCAAGAAAGGGTAAGATCCTACAATGAGCAGTTCTTC.

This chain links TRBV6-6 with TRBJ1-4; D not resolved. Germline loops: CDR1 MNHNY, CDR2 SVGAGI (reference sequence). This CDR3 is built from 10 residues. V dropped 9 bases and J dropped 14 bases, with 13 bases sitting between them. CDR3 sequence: CARTRGRLFF. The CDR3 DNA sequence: TGTGCCAGAACTCGTGGTCGGCTGTTTTTT.

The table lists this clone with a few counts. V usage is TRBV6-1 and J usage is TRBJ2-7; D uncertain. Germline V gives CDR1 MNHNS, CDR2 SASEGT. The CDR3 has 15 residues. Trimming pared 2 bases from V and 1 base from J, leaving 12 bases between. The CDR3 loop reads CASSETVSSSYEQYF. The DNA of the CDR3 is TGTGCCAGCAGTGAAACTGTCAGTTCTTCCTACGAGCAGTACTTC.

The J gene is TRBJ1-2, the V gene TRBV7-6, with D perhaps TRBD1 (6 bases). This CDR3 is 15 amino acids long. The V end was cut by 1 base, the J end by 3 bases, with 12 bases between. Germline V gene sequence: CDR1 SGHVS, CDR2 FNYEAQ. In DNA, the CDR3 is TGTGCCAGCAGCTTAGGGGTAGGGGGGGACTATGGCTACACCTTC. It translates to CASSLGVGGDYGYTF.

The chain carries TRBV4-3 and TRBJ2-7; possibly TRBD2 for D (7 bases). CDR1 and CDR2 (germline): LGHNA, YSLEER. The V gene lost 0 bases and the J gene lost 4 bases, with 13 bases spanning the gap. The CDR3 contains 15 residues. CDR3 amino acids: CASSQEGGAMYEQYF. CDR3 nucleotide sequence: TGCGCCAGCAGCCAAGAAGGGGGGGCGATGTACGAGCAGTACTTC.

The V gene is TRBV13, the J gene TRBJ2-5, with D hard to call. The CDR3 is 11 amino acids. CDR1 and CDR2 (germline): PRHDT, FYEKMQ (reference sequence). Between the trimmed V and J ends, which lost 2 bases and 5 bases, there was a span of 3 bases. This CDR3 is CASSLSETQYF. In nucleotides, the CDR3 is TGTGCCAGCAGCTTAAGCGAGACCCAGTACTTC.

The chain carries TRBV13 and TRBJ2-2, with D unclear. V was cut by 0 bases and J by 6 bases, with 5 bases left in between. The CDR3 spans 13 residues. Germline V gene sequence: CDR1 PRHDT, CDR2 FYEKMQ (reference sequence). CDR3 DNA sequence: TGTGCCAGCAGCTTAGGAGGTGCCGGGGAGCTGTTTTTT. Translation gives CASSLGGAGELFF.

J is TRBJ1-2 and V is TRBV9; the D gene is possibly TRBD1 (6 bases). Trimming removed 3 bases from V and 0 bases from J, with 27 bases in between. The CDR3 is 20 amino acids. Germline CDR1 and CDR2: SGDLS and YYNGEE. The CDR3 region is CASSGRAGGRDPLTNYGYTF. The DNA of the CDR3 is TGTGCCAGCAGCGGACGGGCCGGGGGGCGAGACCCTTTGACTAACTATGGCTACACCTTC. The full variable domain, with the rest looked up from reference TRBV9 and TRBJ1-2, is DSGVTQTPKHLITATGQRVTLRCSPRSGDLSVYWYQQSLDQGLQFLIQYYNGEERAKGNILERFSAQQFPDLHSELNLSSLELGDSALYFCASSGRAGGRDPLTNYGYTFGSGTRLTVV.

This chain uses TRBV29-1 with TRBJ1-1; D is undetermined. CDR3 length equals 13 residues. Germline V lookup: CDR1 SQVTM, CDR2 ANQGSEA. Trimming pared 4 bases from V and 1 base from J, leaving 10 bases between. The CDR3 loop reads CSVVSGWNTEAFF. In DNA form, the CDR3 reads TGCAGCGTTGTATCGGGGTGGAACACTGAAGCTTTCTTT.

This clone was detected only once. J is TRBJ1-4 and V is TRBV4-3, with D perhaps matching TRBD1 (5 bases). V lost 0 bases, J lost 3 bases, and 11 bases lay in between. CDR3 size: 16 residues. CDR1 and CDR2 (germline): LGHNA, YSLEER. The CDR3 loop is CASSQDRAGSNEKLFF. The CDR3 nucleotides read TGCGCCAGCAGCCAAGATCGGGCAGGGTCTAATGAAAAACTGTTTTTT.

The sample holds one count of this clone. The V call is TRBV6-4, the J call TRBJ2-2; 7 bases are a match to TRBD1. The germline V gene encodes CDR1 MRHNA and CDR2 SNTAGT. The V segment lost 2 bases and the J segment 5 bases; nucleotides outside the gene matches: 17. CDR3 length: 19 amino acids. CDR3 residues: CASSDEAYPGQSKTGELFF. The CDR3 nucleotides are TGTGCCAGCAGTGACGAGGCATACCCGGGACAGAGTAAAACCGGGGAGCTGTTTTTT.

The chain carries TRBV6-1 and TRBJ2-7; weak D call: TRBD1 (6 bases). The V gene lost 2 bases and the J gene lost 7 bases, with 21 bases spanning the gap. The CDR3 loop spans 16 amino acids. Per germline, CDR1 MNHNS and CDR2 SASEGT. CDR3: CASSETGTTTSREQYF. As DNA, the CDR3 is TGTGCCAGCAGTGAAACAGGGACCACTACTTCTCGGGAGCAGTACTTC.

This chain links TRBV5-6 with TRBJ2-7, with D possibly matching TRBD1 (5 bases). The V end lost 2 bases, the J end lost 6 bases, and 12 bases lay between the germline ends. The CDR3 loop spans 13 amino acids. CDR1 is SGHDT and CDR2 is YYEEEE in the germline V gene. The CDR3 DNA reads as TGTGCCAGCAGCTTTGGGGCTAGTCTCGAGCAGTACTTC. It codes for CASSFGASLEQYF.

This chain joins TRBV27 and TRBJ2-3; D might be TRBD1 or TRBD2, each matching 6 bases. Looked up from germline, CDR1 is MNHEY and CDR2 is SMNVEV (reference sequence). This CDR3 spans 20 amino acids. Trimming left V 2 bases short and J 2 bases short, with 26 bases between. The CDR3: CASSLIGRLGGDLSTDTQYF. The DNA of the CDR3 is TGTGCCAGCAGTTTAATAGGCCGCTTGGGGGGCGACCTCTCCACAGATACGCAGTATTTT.

The CDR3 loop reads CASSIWTDNTGELFF. The CDR3 DNA is TGTGCCAGTAGTATTTGGACAGATAACACCGGGGAGCTGTTTTTT. The rearrangement uses TRBV19 and TRBJ2-2, with D perhaps matching TRBD1 (6 bases). CDR1 LNHDA and CDR2 SQIVND come from the germline V gene (reference sequence). The CDR3 sequence is 15 residues long. The V end was cut by 3 bases, the J end by 2 bases, with 10 bases between.

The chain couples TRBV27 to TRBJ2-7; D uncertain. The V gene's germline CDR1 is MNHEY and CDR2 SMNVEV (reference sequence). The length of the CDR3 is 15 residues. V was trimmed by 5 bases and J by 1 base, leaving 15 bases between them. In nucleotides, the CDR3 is TGTGCCAGCAGTCCCGGTGGCTACCGTTCCTACGAGCAGTACTTC. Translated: CASSPGGYRSYEQYF.

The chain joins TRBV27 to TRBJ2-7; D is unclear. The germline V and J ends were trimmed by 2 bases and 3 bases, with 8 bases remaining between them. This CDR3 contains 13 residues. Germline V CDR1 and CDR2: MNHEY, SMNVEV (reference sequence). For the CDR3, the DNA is TGTGCCAGCAGTTTAAAGCACAGCTACGAGCAGTACTTC. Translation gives CASSLKHSYEQYF.

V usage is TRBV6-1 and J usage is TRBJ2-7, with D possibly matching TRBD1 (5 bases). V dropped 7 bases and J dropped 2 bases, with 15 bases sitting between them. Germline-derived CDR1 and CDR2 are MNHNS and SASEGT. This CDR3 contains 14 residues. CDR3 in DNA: TGTGCCAGCATCGACGACAGACCAACCTACGAGCAGTACTTC. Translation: CASIDDRPTYEQYF.